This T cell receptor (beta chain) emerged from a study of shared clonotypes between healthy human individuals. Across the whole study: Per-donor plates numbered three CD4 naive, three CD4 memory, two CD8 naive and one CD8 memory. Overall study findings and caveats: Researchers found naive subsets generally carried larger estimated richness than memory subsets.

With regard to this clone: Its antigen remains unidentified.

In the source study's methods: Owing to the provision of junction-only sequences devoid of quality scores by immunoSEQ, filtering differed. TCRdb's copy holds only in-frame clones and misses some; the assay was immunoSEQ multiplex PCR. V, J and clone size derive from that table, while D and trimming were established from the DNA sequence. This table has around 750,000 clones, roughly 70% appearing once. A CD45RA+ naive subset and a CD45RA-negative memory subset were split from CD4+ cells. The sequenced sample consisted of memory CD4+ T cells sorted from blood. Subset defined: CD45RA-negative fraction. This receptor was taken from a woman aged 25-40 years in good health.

CDR3 DNA sequence: TGTGCCAGCAGCTTAGAGAGGGCGGGGACCCAGTACTTC. Amino acids: CASSLERAGTQYF. This chain uses TRBV11-3 with TRBJ2-5, with D maybe TRBD2 (5 bases). From germline, CDR1 is SGHNT and CDR2 YENEEA. V shed 0 bases and J shed 7 bases, with 9 bases lying between them. The CDR3 is 13 residues long.